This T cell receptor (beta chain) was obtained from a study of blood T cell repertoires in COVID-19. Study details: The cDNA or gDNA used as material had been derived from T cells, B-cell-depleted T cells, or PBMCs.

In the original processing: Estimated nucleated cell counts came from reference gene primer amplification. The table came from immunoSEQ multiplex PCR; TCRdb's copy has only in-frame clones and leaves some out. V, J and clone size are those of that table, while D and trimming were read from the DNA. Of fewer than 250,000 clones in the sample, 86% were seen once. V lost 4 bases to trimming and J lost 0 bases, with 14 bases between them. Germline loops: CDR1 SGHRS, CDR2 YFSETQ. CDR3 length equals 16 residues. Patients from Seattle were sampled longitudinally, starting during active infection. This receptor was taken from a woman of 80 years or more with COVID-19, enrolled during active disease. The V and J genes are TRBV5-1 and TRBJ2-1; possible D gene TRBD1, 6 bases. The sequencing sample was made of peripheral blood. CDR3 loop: CASSEIQGHSYNEQFF. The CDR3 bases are TGCGCCAGCAGCGAGATACAGGGTCACTCCTACAATGAGCAGTTCTTC.